These T cell receptor beta chains were read from a single sample in a study of shared clonotypes between healthy human individuals. The protocol was immunoSEQ multiplex PCR, while the TCRdb copy is restricted to in-frame clones and leaves out a portion. Of over 300,000 clones in the sample, around 86% were seen once. The sequenced material came from memory CD8+ T cells sorted from blood. The receptors were sampled from a man aged 18 to 30 in good health. Each CDR3 is given with its conserved first and last residue. Each record gives: V gene, clone size, D gene, J gene, CDR3 protein, CDR3 DNA. D genes are given only for firm matches. Size values are once, few and many counts, or a class for expanded clones, and some rows have none.

>TRBV4-1|-|-|TRBJ2-7
CASSQGWAYEQYF
TGCGCCAGCAGCCAAGGCTGGGCTTACGAGCAGTACTTC
>TRBV4-1|-|-|TRBJ1-1
CASSLSKNTEAFF
TGCGCCAGCAGCTTATCGAAGAACACTGAAGCTTTCTTT
>TRBV27|-|-|TRBJ1-1
CASSSAVLSEAFF
TGTGCCAGCAGTTCCGCAGTCCTGTCGGAAGCTTTCTTT
>TRBV21-1|-|-|TRBJ1-6
CASSKRRSLHF
TGTGCCAGCAGCAAAAGGAGATCCCTCCACTTT
>TRBV4-1|-|-|TRBJ1-2
CASSLDQGPNYGYTF
TGCGCCAGCAGCTTAGATCAGGGGCCTAACTATGGCTACACCTTC
>TRBV11-2|-|TRBD2|TRBJ2-5
CASSSGLAGLQETQYF
TGTGCCAGCAGCTCCGGACTAGCGGGGTTACAAGAGACCCAGTACTTC
>TRBV18|-|TRBD1|TRBJ2-7
CASSPRDSSYEQYF
TGTGCCAGCTCACCCCGGGACAGCAGCTACGAGCAGTACTTC
>TRBV7-9|-|TRBD1|TRBJ1-2
CASSPRGDYGYTF
TGTGCCAGCAGCCCCAGGGGGGACTATGGCTACACCTTC
>TRBV19|-|TRBD1|TRBJ2-3
CASSLGQGGVTDTQYF
TGTGCCAGTAGTCTCGGACAGGGGGGAGTCACAGATACGCAGTATTTT
>TRBV4-3|once|TRBD1|TRBJ1-2
CASSPWTGDYGYTF
TGCGCCAGCAGCCCCTGGACAGGGGACTATGGCTACACCTTC
>TRBV15|-|-|TRBJ2-5
CATSTQDSETQYF
TGTGCCACCAGCACCCAAGATAGTGAGACCCAGTACTTC
>TRBV4-3|-|-|TRBJ2-1
CASSQDIADHEQFF
TGCGCCAGCAGCCAAGATATAGCGGACCATGAGCAGTTCTTC
>TRBV19|-|-|TRBJ1-5
CASSTGDYSNQPQHF
TGTGCCAGTAGTACGGGAGATTATAGCAATCAGCCCCAGCATTTT
>TRBV27|-|TRBD1|TRBJ1-6
CATQTGTVTNSPLHF
TGTGCCACCCAAACAGGGACAGTGACTAATTCACCCCTCCACTTT
>TRBV5-6|-|-|TRBJ2-1
CASSFSLLVIQEQFF
TGTGCCAGCAGCTTTAGCCTATTAGTAATTCAAGAGCAGTTCTTC
>TRBV19|-|-|TRBJ1-5
CASSIQSGGADQPQHF
TGTGCCAGTAGTATTCAGTCGGGGGGCGCCGATCAGCCCCAGCATTTT
>TRBV7-8|many|TRBD1|TRBJ2-2
CASSSASTGDMTGELFF
TGTGCCAGCAGCTCCGCATCGACAGGGGACATGACCGGGGAGCTGTTTTTT
>TRBV6-5|once|TRBD1|TRBJ1-1
CASSYPGTGVTEAFF
TGTGCCAGCAGTTACCCCGGGACAGGGGTGACTGAAGCTTTCTTT
>TRBV4-3|once|-|TRBJ1-2
CASSQGISGDGYTF
TGCGCCAGCAGCCAAGGAATATCGGGGGACGGCTACACCTTC
>TRBV7-9|-|TRBD2|TRBJ2-3
CASSPPRAGELDTQYF
TGTGCCAGCAGCCCCCCCCGCGCGGGAGAGTTAGATACGCAGTATTTT
>TRBV5-4|-|TRBD1|TRBJ2-2
CASSMGQVTGELFF
TGTGCCAGCAGCATGGGACAGGTTACCGGGGAGCTGTTTTTT
>TRBV2|-|-|TRBJ2-7
CASMDFNNLYEQYF
TGTGCCAGCATGGATTTTAACAACCTCTACGAGCAGTACTTC
>TRBV19|large|TRBD1|TRBJ1-1
CASSIDRDRLNTEAFF
TGTGCCAGTAGTATAGACCGGGACAGGTTGAACACTGAAGCTTTCTTT
>TRBV10-3|-|TRBD1|TRBJ2-1
CAISESAGTGGIQDEQFF
TGTGCCATCAGTGAGTCTGCCGGGACAGGGGGCATACAGGATGAGCAGTTCTTC
>TRBV30|-|-|TRBJ1-2
CAWSVYGFGYTF
TGTGCCTGGAGTGTATACGGGTTTGGCTACACCTTC
>TRBV5-4|-|TRBD2|TRBJ2-1
CASTPAGDNEQFF
TGTGCCAGCACCCCAGCGGGAGACAATGAGCAGTTCTTC
>TRBV5-1|-|TRBD1|TRBJ2-7
CASSLEGTDEEQYF
TGCGCCAGCAGCTTGGAAGGGACAGACGAAGAGCAGTACTTC
>TRBV7-8|-|-|TRBJ2-7
CASSLNGVVGRYEQYF
TGTGCCAGCAGCTTAAATGGCGTCGTGGGACGATACGAGCAGTACTTC
>TRBV4-3|once|-|TRBJ2-2
CASSQEASTGELFF
TGCGCCAGCAGCCAAGAGGCTAGCACCGGGGAGCTGTTTTTT
>TRBV7-6|-|-|TRBJ1-1
CASSSLGTANTEAFF
TGTGCCAGCAGCTCCTTGGGGACGGCGAACACTGAAGCTTTCTTT
>TRBV27|-|-|TRBJ2-7
CASKQAILSYEQYF
TGTGCCAGTAAACAGGCGATACTTTCCTACGAGCAGTACTTC
>TRBV6-5|-|-|TRBJ1-1
CASRPGARGEAFF
TGTGCCAGCAGGCCCGGGGCACGGGGTGAAGCTTTCTTT
>TRBV2|-|-|TRBJ2-7
CASIGPYYEQYF
TGTGCCAGCATCGGGCCGTACTACGAGCAGTACTTC
>TRBV4-1|-|-|TRBJ2-5
CASSQIPGAETQYF
TGCGCCAGCAGCCAGATCCCCGGGGCCGAGACCCAGTACTTC
>TRBV5-1|-|TRBD1|TRBJ1-2
CASHRGRRGYTF
TGCGCCAGCCACAGGGGGCGGCGCGGCTACACCTTC
>TRBV19|-|-|TRBJ2-7
CASSIEGDGFYEQYF
TGTGCCAGTAGTATAGAAGGGGACGGATTCTACGAGCAGTACTTC
>TRBV27|-|TRBD1|TRBJ2-7
CASSFPGGDRGLDEQYF
TGTGCCAGCAGTTTCCCCGGTGGGGACAGGGGGCTGGACGAGCAGTACTTC
>TRBV28|-|TRBD2|TRBJ2-5
CASSLLRGEETQYF
TGTGCCAGCAGTTTATTGCGGGGGGAAGAGACCCAGTACTTC
>TRBV29-1|-|TRBD2|TRBJ2-1
CSAVLAGSSYNEQFF
TGCAGCGCTGTACTAGCGGGAAGCTCCTACAATGAGCAGTTCTTC
>TRBV28|medium-sized|-|TRBJ1-6
CASSSAGHKYYNSPLHF
TGTGCCAGCAGTTCAGCGGGACACAAATACTATAATTCACCCCTCCACTTT
>TRBV9|once|TRBD1|TRBJ2-2
CASSQQGVNTGELFF
TGTGCCAGCAGCCAACAGGGGGTTAACACCGGGGAGCTGTTTTTT
>TRBV11-2|-|-|TRBJ1-1
CASSLALTGGLPEAFF
TGTGCCAGCAGCTTAGCGTTAACAGGCGGGCTTCCTGAAGCTTTCTTT
>TRBV7-9|-|-|TRBJ2-7
CASSHSTDYEQYF
TGTGCCAGCAGCCACTCGACAGATTACGAGCAGTACTTC
>TRBV7-8|-|-|TRBJ2-5
CASSLSGVETQYF
TGTGCCAGCAGCTTATCAGGGGTAGAGACCCAGTACTTC
>TRBV19|-|-|TRBJ1-1
CASSISPGRGSEAFF
TGTGCCAGTAGTATCAGCCCGGGCAGGGGCTCTGAAGCTTTCTTT
>TRBV5-4|-|TRBD1|TRBJ2-5
CASSLAGTGEETQYF
TGTGCCAGCAGCTTGGCCGGGACAGGGGAAGAGACCCAGTACTTC
>TRBV27|-|-|TRBJ2-7
CASGLHQQYF
TGTGCCAGCGGCCTCCACCAACAGTACTTC
>TRBV27|-|TRBD1|TRBJ1-6
CASSLNGQGSAPLHF
TGTGCCAGCAGTTTAAACGGACAGGGGAGCGCACCCCTCCACTTT
>TRBV2|-|-|TRBJ1-1
CASVVTEAFF
TGTGCCAGCGTGGTCACTGAAGCTTTCTTT
>TRBV30|-|-|TRBJ1-2
CAWRGAGYGYTF
TGTGCCTGGCGGGGGGCCGGGTATGGCTACACCTTC
>TRBV6-5|many|-|TRBJ1-4
CASSYLPGANEKLFF
TGTGCCAGCAGTTACCTACCGGGGGCTAATGAAAAACTGTTTTTT
>TRBV5-6|-|-|TRBJ1-5
CASSLGVEGHQPQHF
TGTGCCAGCAGCTTGGGTGTAGAGGGTCATCAGCCCCAGCATTTT
>TRBV6-1|-|-|TRBJ2-7
CASSRGSYYEQYF
TGTGCCAGCAGCCGGGGGTCCTACTACGAGCAGTACTTC
>TRBV9|once|TRBD1|TRBJ2-7
CASSVEDRGGSYEQYF
TGTGCCAGCAGCGTCGAGGACAGGGGAGGATCCTACGAGCAGTACTTC